This TCR beta chain comes out of a study of CD8 T cells in Susac syndrome. The germline CDR1 and CDR2 sequences are SGHRS and YFSETQ. Deletions cut 1 base from V and 5 bases from J, with 9 bases between. The CDR3 has 13 amino acids. The T cells that were sequenced for TCR beta were CD8+ and CD4+ cells from blood. RNA was extracted with the RNeasy kit, and a quantity of about 0.45 to 1 ug was reverse transcribed using random hexamers. TCR beta CDR3 was amplified by immunoSEQ multiplex PCR. This amplification extended across 54 Vbeta and 13 Jbeta segments. TCRdb ran MiXCR on the immunoSEQ multiplex PCR reads and lists one entry per CDR3 protein. The table lists about 200,000 distinct CDR3 sequences, 90% to 95% of them singletons.

Material for sequencing was CD4+ T cells from PBMCs. The clonotype originates from a human donor with multiple sclerosis. The chain joins TRBV5-1 to TRBJ1-2; D is ambiguous. The CDR3 coding sequence is TGCGCCAGCAGCTTGTGGGGTGAATATGGCTACACCTTC. This gives the protein CASSLWGEYGYTF.